This is a list of T cell receptor beta chains from one sample in a study of control samples from healthy donors and cancer patients. Sequencing was performed with immunoSEQ multiplex PCR; in TCRdb, only in-frame clones are kept and a portion is missing. The sample has about 92,000 clones, 82% seen once. Input material: blood. Receptor source: a woman in her sixties or seventies in good health. Both conserved end residues are part of each CDR3. D genes are given only for firm matches. Size is stated for part of the rows, as once, few or many counts, or as a class when the clone is expanded.

j_gene | d_gene | abundance | v_gene | CDR3nt | CDR3aa
TRBJ1-3 | - | - | TRBV11-2 | TGTGCCAGCAGCTTCCAGGGACTTTCTTCTGGAAACACCATATATTTT | CASSFQGLSSGNTIYF
TRBJ1-4 | - | - | TRBV2 | TGTGCCAGCAGTGAACAAGGGACGTCTAATGAAAAACTGTTTTTT | CASSEQGTSNEKLFF
TRBJ1-2 | TRBD1 | once | TRBV2 | TGTGCCAGCAGTCTTGACAGGGGAGGATCGCGGGGCTGGGGCTACACCTTC | CASSLDRGGSRGWGYTF
TRBJ1-2 | - | - | TRBV6-2/TRBV6-3 | TGTGCCAGCAGCCAAGCCCGCCTAAGATTCTATGGCTACACCTTC | CASSQARLRFYGYTF
TRBJ2-1 | - | - | TRBV11-3 | TGTGCCAGCAGCCCCCGACAGGGAGGAATGAATGAGCAGTTCTTC | CASSPRQGGMNEQFF
TRBJ2-2 | TRBD1 | - | TRBV3-1/TRBV3-2 | TGTGCCAGCAGTTACGGGACAGGGGTGATCGGGGAGCTGTTTTTT | CASSYGTGVIGELFF
TRBJ1-5 | - | - | TRBV18 | TGTGCCAGCTCACCAGGGAACAGGAATAGCAATCAGCCCCAGCATTTT | CASSPGNRNSNQPQHF
TRBJ2-7 | TRBD1 | - | TRBV6-2/TRBV6-3 | TGTGCCAGCAGTGACCCGGGACAGTCTTCCTACGAGCAGTACTTC | CASSDPGQSSYEQYF
TRBJ1-5 | - | few | TRBV21-1 | TGTGCCAGCAGCATGTACCGGGACAGGGGGGTCGGGCCCCAGCATTTT | CASSMYRDRGVGPQHF
TRBJ2-3 | TRBD2 | - | TRBV5-3 | TGTGCCAGAAGGCAGCGGGAGAAAAGGACAGATACGCAGTATTTT | CARRQREKRTDTQYF
TRBJ2-7 | - | - | TRBV3-1/TRBV3-2 | TGTGCCAGCAGCCCAGGGACGGGGGTAGGGTACGAGCAGTACTTC | CASSPGTGVGYEQYF
TRBJ2-5 | TRBD2 | - | TRBV29-1 | TGCAGCGTTGGAGGTTTAGGACTAGCGGGCAGACAAGAGACCCAGTACTTC | CSVGGLGLAGRQETQYF
TRBJ2-7 | TRBD1 | - | TRBV6-5 | TGTGCCAGCAGTCCGACAGGGAGAACCTACGAGCAGTACTTC | CASSPTGRTYEQYF
TRBJ1-1 | - | few | TRBV7-9 | TGTGCCAGCAGCTTAGACGGGGCTGACACTGAAGCTTTCTTT | CASSLDGADTEAFF
TRBJ2-3 | - | - | TRBV5-1 | TGCGCCAGCAGCTTGGAGTGGCCAGATACGCAGTATTTT | CASSLEWPDTQYF
TRBJ2-3 | TRBD1 | few | TRBV9 | TGTGCCAGCAGCGGATCTGTAGGGGGCATGCCCACAGATACGCAGTATTTT | CASSGSVGGMPTDTQYF
TRBJ1-1 | - | - | TRBV29-1 | TGCAGCGCAGGAGTTTCTGAAGCTTTCTTT | CSAGVSEAFF
TRBJ2-3 | - | - | TRBV7-9 | TGTGCCAGCGGACGGGAGTTAGATACGCAGTATTTT | CASGRELDTQYF
TRBJ1-6 | TRBD1 | once | TRBV2 | TGTGCCAGCAGTGAAGCAGGGGGCGCTTCACCCCTCCACTTT | CASSEAGGASPLHF
TRBJ2-3 | - | - | TRBV5-4 | TGTGCCAGCAGTCGGACACCCGCTAGCACAGATACGCAGTATTTT | CASSRTPASTDTQYF
TRBJ1-6 | TRBD1 | - | TRBV27 | TGTGCCAGCAGTTTATTGCCCAGGGGGCCAAATTCACCCCTCCACTTT | CASSLLPRGPNSPLHF
TRBJ1-4 | TRBD1 | - | TRBV6-5 | TGTGCCAGCACCCGGGGACAGGGATGGGAAAAACTGTTTTTT | CASTRGQGWEKLFF
TRBJ2-1 | - | - | TRBV10-3 | TGTGCCATCAGTCCCGGGACGAGGAATGAGCAGTTCTTC | CAISPGTRNEQFF
TRBJ1-1 | - | once | TRBV10-3 | TGTGCCATCAGTGAGTCGAGCAGGCCAAACACTGAAGCTTTCTTT | CAISESSRPNTEAFF
TRBJ2-1 | - | - | TRBV29-1 | TGCAGCGTCGAGGGGGGAGCCTACAATGAGCAGTTCTTC | CSVEGGAYNEQFF
TRBJ2-7 | - | - | TRBV7-9 | TGTGCCAGCAGCCATGGGGCGGGTGAGCAGTACTTC | CASSHGAGEQYF
TRBJ2-3 | TRBD1 | - | TRBV5-1 | TGCGCCAGCAGCAGGGGGCTGGAAGATACGCAGTATTTT | CASSRGLEDTQYF
TRBJ1-3 | TRBD1 | - | TRBV5-1 | TGCGCCAGCAGCTTGGCGGACAGGGCTGGAAACACCATATATTTT | CASSLADRAGNTIYF
TRBJ2-1 | - | - | TRBV6-1 | TGTGCCAGCAGTGACTTGGCGTGGGGGAGTCACGACTACAATGAGCAGTTCTTC | CASSDLAWGSHDYNEQFF
TRBJ2-6 | TRBD1 | - | TRBV6-1 | TGTGCCAGCAGTGAAAGGTCAGGGTACAGGGGGCTCGGGGCCAACGTCCTGACTTTC | CASSERSGYRGLGANVLTF
TRBJ2-2 | - | - | TRBV3-1/TRBV3-2 | TGTGCCAGCAGCCAATTGACTACCGGGGAGCTGTTTTTT | CASSQLTTGELFF
TRBJ1-6 | - | - | TRBV5-6 | TGTGCCAGCAGCTTGGAGGTTAATTCACCCCTCCACTTT | CASSLEVNSPLHF
TRBJ2-5 | TRBD1 | - | TRBV9 | TGTGCCAGCAGCGTAGGGCAGGGGGTCGGGACCCAGTACTTC | CASSVGQGVGTQYF
TRBJ1-6 | - | once | TRBV19 | TGTGCCAGTAGTAGGGGACCGACTTTTAATTCACCCCTCCACTTT | CASSRGPTFNSPLHF
TRBJ2-7 | TRBD2 | - | TRBV9 | TGTGCCAGCAGCCCCCGGGACTACCAGTCCTACGAGCAGTACTTC | CASSPRDYQSYEQYF
TRBJ2-7 | - | - | TRBV5-8 | TGTGCCAGCAGCCCGGGGGCGTACTACGAGCAGTACTTC | CASSPGAYYEQYF
TRBJ2-7 | - | - | TRBV7-2 | TGTGCCAGCAGCTTACAATACGAGCAGTACTTC | CASSLQYEQYF
TRBJ2-1 | - | - | TRBV9 | TGTGCCAGCAGCAATACAGGGAGCCTCTACAATGAGCAGTTCTTC | CASSNTGSLYNEQFF
TRBJ2-7 | TRBD1 | - | TRBV6-5 | TGTGCCGCACGACAGGGAGCCTACGAGCAGTACTTC | CAARQGAYEQYF
TRBJ2-7 | - | - | TRBV6-5 | TGTGCCAGCAGCCCCGGGACCTACGAGCAGTACTTC | CASSPGTYEQYF
TRBJ2-3 | TRBD1 | - | TRBV11-2 | TGTGCCAGCAGCCCTCGGGGACAGTCAGATACGCAGTATTTT | CASSPRGQSDTQYF
TRBJ2-2 | - | - | TRBV24-1 | TGTGCCACCAGTCCCCGATTAGCAGGGTCCGGGGAGCTGTTTTTT | CATSPRLAGSGELFF
TRBJ1-1 | TRBD1 | - | TRBV7-6 | TGTGCCAGCAGCTTAGAAACAGGGGAGGACACTGAAGCTTTCTTT | CASSLETGEDTEAFF
TRBJ1-4 | TRBD1 | - | TRBV12-3/TRBV12-4 | TGTGCCAGCAGTCCGGACAGGGGAGAAAAACTGTTTTTT | CASSPDRGEKLFF
TRBJ2-7 | - | - | TRBV6-5 | TGTGCCAGCAGTTCCGACAGAAAATACGAGCAGTACTTC | CASSSDRKYEQYF
TRBJ1-2 | TRBD1 | - | TRBV12-3/TRBV12-4 | TGTGCCAGCAGTGCCCCCGACAGGGAGAAGAACACCTTC | CASSAPDREKNTF
TRBJ2-2 | - | many | TRBV3-1/TRBV3-2 | TGTGCCAGCGGGGGACATTTAGACACCGGGGAGCTGTTTTTT | CASGGHLDTGELFF
TRBJ1-2 | - | few | TRBV4-1 | TGCGCCAGCAGCCCCGCGGACGGGGGCTGGGGCAACTATGGCTACACCTTC | CASSPADGGWGNYGYTF